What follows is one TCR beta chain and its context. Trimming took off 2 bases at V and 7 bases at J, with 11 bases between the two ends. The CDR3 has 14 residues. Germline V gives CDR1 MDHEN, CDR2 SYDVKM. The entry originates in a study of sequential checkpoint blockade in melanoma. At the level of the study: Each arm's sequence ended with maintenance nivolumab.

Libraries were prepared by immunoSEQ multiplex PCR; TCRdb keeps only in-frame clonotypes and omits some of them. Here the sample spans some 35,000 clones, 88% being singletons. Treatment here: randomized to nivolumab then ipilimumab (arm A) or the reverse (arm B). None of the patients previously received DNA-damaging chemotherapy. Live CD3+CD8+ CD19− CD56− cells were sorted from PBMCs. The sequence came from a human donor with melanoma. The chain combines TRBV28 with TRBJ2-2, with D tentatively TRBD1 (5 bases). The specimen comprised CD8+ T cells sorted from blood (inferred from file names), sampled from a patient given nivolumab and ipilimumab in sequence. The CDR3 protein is CASSLRQGGGELFF. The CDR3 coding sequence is TGTGCCAGCAGTTTAAGGCAGGGCGGCGGGGAGCTGTTTTTT.